The clone carrying this T cell receptor beta chain appeared once. Its antigen is unknown. The data stem from a study of beta chain features in type 1 diabetes. Across the study: Patients and healthy donors were similar in age, gender and cell yields.

The isolated RNA, all of it, was reverse transcribed, so expressed TCRB transcripts were what got sequenced. Data came from immunoSEQ multiplex PCR; TCRdb stores just in-frame clones and leaves some out. The sample records 600,000 to 700,000 clones, under 15% being singletons. Study observations and caveats: Researchers report that Type 1 diabetes patients had moderately but significantly shorter TCRB CDR3s across all four CD4+ subsets. PCR may have favored shorter templates equally in patients and controls. VDJ junctions in type 1 diabetes patients carried more deletions and fewer insertions.

CDR3 length: 16 amino acids. Trimming removed 2 bases at V and 0 bases at J, with 11 bases between. CDR1 is GTSNPN and CDR2 is SVGIG in the germline V gene (reference sequence). This TCR came from a man younger than 30 with type 1 diabetes. The chain combines TRBV30 with TRBJ1-6; D gene uncertain. Specimen: naive CD4+ T cells from blood. CDR3 amino acids: CAWSNGASSYNSPLHF. CDR3 sequence (DNA): TGTGCCTGGAGTAACGGTGCGAGCTCCTATAATTCACCCCTCCACTTT.